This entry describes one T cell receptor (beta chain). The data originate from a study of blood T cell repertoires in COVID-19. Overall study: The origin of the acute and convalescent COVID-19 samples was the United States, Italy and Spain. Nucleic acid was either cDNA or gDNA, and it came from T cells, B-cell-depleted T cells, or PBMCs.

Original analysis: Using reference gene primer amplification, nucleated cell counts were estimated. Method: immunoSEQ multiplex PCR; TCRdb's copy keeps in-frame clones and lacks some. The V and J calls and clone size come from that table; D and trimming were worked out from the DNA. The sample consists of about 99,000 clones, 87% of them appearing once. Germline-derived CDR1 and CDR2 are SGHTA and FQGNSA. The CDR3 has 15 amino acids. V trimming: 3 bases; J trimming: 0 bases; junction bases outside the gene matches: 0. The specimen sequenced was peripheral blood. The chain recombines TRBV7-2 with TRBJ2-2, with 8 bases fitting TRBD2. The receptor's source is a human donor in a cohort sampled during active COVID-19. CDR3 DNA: TGTGCCAGCAGCTTCGGGGGGGCGAACACCGGGGAGCTGTTTTTT. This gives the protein CASSFGGANTGELFF.